Listed below are T cell receptor beta chains from one sample, sequenced in a study of T cell changes during pregnancy in multiple sclerosis. Clones were read by immunoSEQ multiplex PCR, and TCRdb kept only the in-frame ones, dropping some. The sample shows approximately 74,000 clones, approximately 92% of them seen only once. The sequencing here drew on peripheral blood, taken before pregnancy. The receptors stem from a female donor with multiple sclerosis, enrolled in a pregnancy study. CDR3s include the opening cysteine and the closing phenylalanine or tryptophan. Each record gives: V gene, clone size, D gene, J gene, CDR3 protein, CDR3 DNA. A D gene is named only where the DNA matches it firmly. Only some rows state a clone size, as once, few, many or a class for expanded clones.

>TRBV13|once|.|TRBJ1-1
CASSLGYGGAPTEAFF
TGTGCCAGCAGCTTAGGCTATGGGGGGGCCCCCACTGAAGCTTTCTTT
>TRBV5-4|.|.|TRBJ2-1
CASSLARDGTVQFF
TGTGCCAGCAGCTTGGCACGGGATGGGACTGTTCAGTTCTTC
>TRBV7-6|.|TRBD1|TRBJ2-2
CASSLGTGSTGELFF
TGTGCCAGCAGCTTAGGGACAGGGTCAACCGGGGAGCTGTTTTTT
>TRBV6-6|.|TRBD1|TRBJ2-3
CASSYLLGTDPDTQYF
TGTGCCAGCAGTTACCTCTTGGGGACAGACCCAGATACGCAGTATTTT
>TRBV7-3|.|.|TRBJ2-1
CASSFGASSYNEQFF
TGTGCCAGCAGCTTTGGGGCCAGCTCCTACAATGAGCAGTTCTTC
>TRBV7-2|.|.|TRBJ2-1
CASSLMSPSSYNEQFF
TGTGCCAGCAGCCTTATGTCTCCTAGCTCCTACAATGAGCAGTTCTTC
>TRBV2|.|TRBD2|TRBJ2-1
CASSEALADAYNEQFF
TGTGCCAGCAGTGAAGCCCTAGCGGATGCCTACAATGAGCAGTTCTTC
>TRBV20-1|.|.|TRBJ1-1
CSARGATEAFF
TGCAGTGCTAGGGGGGCCACTGAAGCTTTCTTT
>TRBV7-9|.|.|TRBJ2-7
CATTTSSAVSSYEQYF
TGTGCCACTACAACATCGTCTGCGGTTAGCTCCTACGAGCAGTACTTC
>TRBV13|.|TRBD2|TRBJ2-2
CASSKRLAVKEGELFF
TGTGCCAGCAGCAAACGACTAGCGGTCAAAGAGGGGGAGCTGTTTTTT
>TRBV20-1|.|.|TRBJ2-1
CSPAGANEQFF
TGCAGTCCGGCAGGGGCCAATGAGCAGTTCTTC
>TRBV21-1|.|.|TRBJ2-2
CASSKKGPPTGELFF
TGTGCCAGCAGCAAAAAGGGGCCTCCCACCGGGGAGCTGTTTTTT
>TRBV28|.|.|TRBJ2-7
CASRNPGDEQYF
TGTGCCAGCAGAAATCCAGGGGACGAGCAGTACTTC